This T cell receptor (beta chain) was recovered during a study of blood T cell repertoires in COVID-19. Data came from immunoSEQ multiplex PCR; TCRdb stores just in-frame clones and leaves some out. This table has hundreds of thousands of clones, around nine tenths appearing once. Trimming took 1 base from V and 5 from J, leaving 7 bases between them. CDR3 length equals 13 residues. The germline CDR1 and CDR2 sequences are SGHNT and YYREEE (reference sequence). The clonotype comes from a man aged 18-30 years with COVID-19, enrolled during active disease. The sample was peripheral blood. The rearrangement joins TRBV5-4 to TRBJ1-5; D uncertain. In DNA form, the CDR3 reads TGTGCCAGCAGCTTGAGCCCTTATCAGCCCCAGCATTTT. Translating gives CASSLSPYQPQHF.